The 12 T cell receptor beta chains below all came from one sample that was sequenced in a study of vaccination effects on CD4 cells after COVID-19 (dated 2022 in TCRdb). These receptors' antigens are unknown. After less than eleven days of culture, CD4+ T cells were isolated with the EasySep CD4+ T cell isolation kit. Libraries were constructed by the immunoSEQ multiplex PCR assay. In TCRdb, the immuneACCESS table is reduced to in-frame sequences with V and J assigned. These tables do not hold every clone; where another copy was compared, an unresolved V gene accounts for under half, and the others remain unexplained. A total of 70,000 to 75,000 clones appear in this sample, roughly four fifths of them only once. The biggest ten clones account for under 2.5% of the sample. The sample here was CD4+ T cells from PBMCs cultured without peptide, taken before COVID-19 vaccination. The receptors derive from a human donor who received a COVID-19 vaccine.

The chain has TRBV5-4 and TRBJ1-6; a weak D match, TRBD1 (6 bases). CDR3 size: 17 residues. Germline V gene data show CDR1 as SGHNT and CDR2 as YYREEE (reference sequence). Trimming took off 0 bases at V and 0 bases at J, with 10 bases between the two ends. This CDR3 is CASSLEGTRSYNSPLHF. In DNA, the CDR3 is TGTGCCAGCAGCTTGGAGGGGACACGCTCCTATAATTCACCCCTCCACTTT.

The genes are TRBV2 and TRBJ2-7, with 8 bases lining up with TRBD2. In germline, CDR1 is SNHLY, CDR2 FYNNEI. CDR3 length equals 13 residues. V shed 6 bases, J shed 7 bases, and the junction held 8 bases outside the gene matches. The CDR3 nucleotides read TGTGCCAGCAGGCCGGGGGGGGGCTCAGAGCAGTACGTC. Protein product: CASRPGGGSEQYV.

This chain links TRBV15 with TRBJ1-2; 10 nucleotides align to TRBD1. CDR3 length: 15 amino acids. Germline V CDR1 and CDR2: LNHNV, YYDKDF (reference sequence). V shed 3 bases, J shed 9 bases, and the junction held 10 bases outside the gene matches. The CDR3 protein is CATSRVGQGFWRYTF. The CDR3 coding sequence is TGTGCCACCAGCAGGGTGGGACAGGGGTTTTGGCGCTACACCTTC. The full variable domain, in which reference TRBV15 and TRBJ1-2 provide the parts outside the CDR3, is DAMVIQNPRYQVTQFGKPVTLSCSQTLNHNVMYWYQQKSSQAPKLLFHYYDKDFNNEADTPDNFQSRRPNTSFCFLDIRSPGLGDTAMYLCATSRVGQGFWRYTFGSGTRLTVV.

This clone was observed a handful of times. This chain connects TRBV11-1 to TRBJ1-1, with unresolved D. This CDR3 has 12 residues. V was shortened by 2 bases and J by 7 bases, with 8 bases between the two germline ends. The germline V gene encodes CDR1 SGHAT and CDR2 FQDESV (reference sequence). The CDR3 region is CASSLIAFEAFF. In DNA, the CDR3 is TGTGCCAGCAGCTTAATCGCATTTGAAGCTTTCTTT.

The chain joins TRBV10-2 to TRBJ1-1; 8 positions agree with TRBD1. The junction had 14 bases not matched to a gene; V was cut back by 6 bases and J by 8 bases. The CDR3 runs to 15 residues. Germline V lookup: CDR1 WSHSY, CDR2 SAAADI. The CDR3 nucleotides are TGCGCCAGCAGCCTTTTACAGGGGGACCTGGGCGAAGCTTTCTTT. Translating it yields CASSLLQGDLGEAFF.

The V and J genes are TRBV6-5 and TRBJ1-3; 7 nucleotides align to TRBD1. CDR1 and CDR2 (germline): MNHEY, SVGAGI. The V gene end was trimmed by 2 bases and the J gene end by 1 base; junction bases not matched to a gene: 2. This CDR3 spans 15 amino acids. In DNA form, the CDR3 reads TGTGCCAGCAGTTACGACAGGGCATCTGGAAACACCATATATTTT. It yields the protein CASSYDRASGNTIYF.

The table lists this clone with a count of one. The genes are TRBV20-1 and TRBJ2-5; no firm D call. Trimming shortened V by 7 bases and J by 2 bases, and 8 bases separated the two germline ends. CDR1 is DFQATT, CDR2 SNEGSKA, per germline (reference sequence). This CDR3 contains 11 residues. CDR3 sequence (DNA): TGCAGTGTCGGAGTTCAAGAGACCCAGTACTTC. It is translated as CSVGVQETQYF.

This clone was observed a handful of times. The chain joins TRBV18 to TRBJ1-4, with 8 positions matching TRBD1. Germline CDR1 KGHSH, CDR2 LQKENI. The CDR3 length is 15 residues. The junction had 8 bases not matched to a gene; V was cut back by 5 bases and J by 6 bases. CDR3: CASSDSGGRDEKLFF. Written as DNA, the CDR3 is TGTGCCAGCTCAGACTCAGGGGGCAGGGATGAAAAACTGTTTTTT.

This chain connects TRBV9 to TRBJ2-5; TRBD2 aligns across 9 bases. Germline lookup yields CDR1 SGDLS and CDR2 YYNGEE. V dropped 0 bases and J dropped 4; count of bases not matched to a gene: 7. The CDR3 spans 16 residues. CDR3 amino acids: CASSVGAGGRPETQYF. For the CDR3, the DNA is TGTGCCAGCAGCGTAGGGGCGGGGGGGCGACCAGAGACCCAGTACTTC.

This clone has only one observation. The rearrangement joins TRBV28 to TRBJ1-2; TRBD1 is a possible D gene (6 bases). CDR1 is MDHEN and CDR2 is SYDVKM in the germline V gene. With 5 bases removed from V and 3 bases from J, the gap between germline ends came to 16 bases. The CDR3 has 15 residues. CDR3 loop: CASSLRDTVYYGYTF. The CDR3 DNA follows: TGTGCCAGCAGTCTCCGGGACACCGTTTACTATGGCTACACCTTC.

The chain employs TRBV7-3 and TRBJ2-5, with 9 bases lining up with TRBD2. J was trimmed by 5 bases and V by 5 bases; bases with no gene match: 6. The CDR3 has 14 residues. Germline values: CDR1 SGHTA, CDR2 FQGTGA. CDR3 nucleotides: TGTGCCAGCAGCGTAGCGGGGGCCGGGGAGACCCAGTACTTC. Protein: CASSVAGAGETQYF. The complete variable domain, with remaining parts taken from reference TRBV7-3 and TRBJ2-5, reads GAGVSQTPSNKVTEKGKYVELRCDPISGHTALYWYRQSLGQGPEFLIYFQGTGAADDSGLPNDRFFAVRPEGSVSTLKIQRTERGDSAVYLCASSVAGAGETQYFGPGTRLLVL.

The chain recombines TRBV27 with TRBJ1-5; D gene uncertain. Trimming stripped 5 bases from V and 4 bases from J, with 9 bases between. Germline CDR1 reads MNHEY; CDR2 reads SMNVEV (reference sequence). The CDR3 loop spans 13 amino acids. The CDR3 nucleotides are TGTGCCAGCAGTCTCCGAATTAATCAGCCCCAGCATTTT. Its translation: CASSLRINQPQHF.